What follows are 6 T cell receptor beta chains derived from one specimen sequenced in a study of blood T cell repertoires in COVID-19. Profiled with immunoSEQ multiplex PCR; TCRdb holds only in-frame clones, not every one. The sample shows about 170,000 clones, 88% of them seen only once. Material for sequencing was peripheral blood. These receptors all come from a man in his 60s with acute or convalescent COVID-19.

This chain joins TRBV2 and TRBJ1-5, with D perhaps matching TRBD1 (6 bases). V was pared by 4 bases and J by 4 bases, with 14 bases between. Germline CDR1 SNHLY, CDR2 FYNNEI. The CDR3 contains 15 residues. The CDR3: CASSGGTGFNQPQHF. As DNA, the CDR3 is TGTGCCAGCAGTGGAGGCACAGGGTTTAATCAGCCCCAGCATTTT.

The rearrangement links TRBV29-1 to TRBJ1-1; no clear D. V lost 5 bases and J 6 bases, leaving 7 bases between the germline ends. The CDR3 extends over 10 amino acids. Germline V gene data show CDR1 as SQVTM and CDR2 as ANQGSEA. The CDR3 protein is CSVSEAEAFF. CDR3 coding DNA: TGCAGCGTTTCTGAGGCTGAAGCTTTCTTT.

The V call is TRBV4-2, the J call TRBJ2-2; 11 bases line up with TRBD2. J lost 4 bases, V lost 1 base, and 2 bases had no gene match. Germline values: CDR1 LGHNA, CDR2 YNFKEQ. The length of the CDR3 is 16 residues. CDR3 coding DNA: TGTGCCAGCAGCCAAGTAGGACTAGCGGGCACCGGGGAGCTGTTTTTT. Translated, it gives CASSQVGLAGTGELFF.

CDR3 amino acids: CASSLVPTYEQYF. In DNA form, the CDR3 reads TGTGCCAGCAGCTTGGTCCCCACCTACGAGCAGTACTTC. The rearrangement joins TRBV5-6 to TRBJ2-7; D not certain. The CDR3 spans 13 residues. CDR1 is SGHDT and CDR2 is YYEEEE in the germline V gene. The germline V and J ends were trimmed by 0 bases and 2 bases, with 6 bases remaining between them.

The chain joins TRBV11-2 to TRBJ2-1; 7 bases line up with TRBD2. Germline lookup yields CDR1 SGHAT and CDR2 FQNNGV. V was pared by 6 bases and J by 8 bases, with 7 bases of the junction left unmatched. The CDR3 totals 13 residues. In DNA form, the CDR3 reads TGTGCCAGCAGACTGGGCGGGGGTCATGAGCAGTTCTTC. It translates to CASRLGGGHEQFF. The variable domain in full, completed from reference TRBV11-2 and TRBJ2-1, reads EAGVAQSPRYKIIEKRQSVAFWCNPISGHATLYWYQQILGQGPKLLIQFQNNGVVDDSQLPKDRFSAERLKGVDSTLKIQPAKLEDSAVYLCASRLGGGHEQFFGPGTRLTVL.

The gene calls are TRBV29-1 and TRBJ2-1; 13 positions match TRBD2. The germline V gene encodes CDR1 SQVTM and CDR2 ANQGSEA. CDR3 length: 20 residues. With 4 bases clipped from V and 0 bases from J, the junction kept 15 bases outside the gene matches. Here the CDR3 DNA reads TGCAGCGTTGGCCGGATACCGACTAGCGGGAGGCTGAGCTCCTACAATGAGCAGTTCTTC. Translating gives CSVGRIPTSGRLSSYNEQFF.